Following are 16 T cell receptor beta chains from one sample sequenced in a study of technical replicates of blood from a few donors. Method: immunoSEQ multiplex PCR; TCRdb's copy keeps in-frame clones and lacks some. The table lists approximately 93,000 clones, around 94% of them singletons. The sequenced sample was T cells isolated from PBMCs. The receptors here all came from a human donor in good health.

The V and J genes are TRBV11-3 and TRBJ2-1, with 9 bases that match TRBD2. V gave up 6 bases and J gave up 6 bases; unmatched junction bases: 9. The germline gives CDR1 SGHNT, CDR2 YENEEA. The CDR3 length is 15 residues. CDR3 amino acids: CASSFSGSSLNEQFF. The DNA of the CDR3 is TGTGCCAGCAGTTTTAGCGGGAGCTCCCTCAATGAGCAGTTCTTC.

This clone was observed a single time. The chain carries TRBV10-2 and TRBJ2-7, with D maybe TRBD1 (5 bases). CDR3 length equals 17 residues. Germline CDR1 reads WSHSY; CDR2 reads SAAADI. V lost 4 bases and J 0 bases, leaving 19 bases between the germline ends. The DNA for the CDR3 is TGCGCCAGCAGTGGGGGCCCTGGCAGAGGAAGCTCCTACGAGCAGTACTTC. It translates to CASSGGPGRGSSYEQYF.

The chain is built from TRBV5-4 and TRBJ2-7, with D perhaps TRBD1 (6 bases). Germline V gene sequence: CDR1 SGHNT, CDR2 YYREEE (reference sequence). The CDR3 extends over 16 amino acids. V gave up 4 bases and J gave up 0 bases, with 17 bases separating them. This CDR3 is CASSRDGTPVSYEQYF. The DNA for the CDR3 is TGTGCCAGCAGCAGAGACGGGACACCGGTCTCCTACGAGCAGTACTTC.

The chain joins TRBV11-2 to TRBJ1-1; 7 bases agree with TRBD1. Looked up from germline, CDR1 is SGHAT and CDR2 is FQNNGV. Trimming at V came to 4 bases and at J to 2 bases, leaving 19 bases not matched to a gene. The CDR3 is made up of 19 amino acids. CDR3 DNA: TGTGCCAGCAGCTCAGTCGTATACAGGGGACGGACCATTAACACTGAAGCTTTCTTT. Its protein product is CASSSVVYRGRTINTEAFF.

The chain has TRBV5-1 and TRBJ1-4; TRBD1 agrees at 7 bases. This CDR3 is built from 16 residues. The junction had 9 bases not matched to a gene; V was cut back by 0 bases and J by 7 bases. Germline loops: CDR1 SGHRS, CDR2 YFSETQ. Here the CDR3 DNA reads TGCGCCAGCAGCTTGGAAACGCAGACAGGGAGTGAAAAACTGTTTTTT. The encoded protein is CASSLETQTGSEKLFF.

V gene TRBV6-5 combines with J gene TRBJ2-1, with 7 bases lining up with TRBD2. J gave up 9 bases and V 3 bases, and 14 bases lay outside the gene matches. The CDR3 has 16 residues. Per germline, CDR1 MNHEY and CDR2 SVGAGI. The CDR3 DNA reads TGTGCCAGCAGTTATTCCCCGGGACTAACTTTTACTGAGCAGTTCTTC. Encoded protein: CASSYSPGLTFTEQFF.

This chain connects TRBV6-1 to TRBJ1-6; 7 nucleotides agree with TRBD1. Trimming removed 1 base from V and 11 bases from J; junction bases left unmatched: 14. This CDR3 is built from 17 residues. The V gene's germline CDR1 is MNHNS and CDR2 SASEGT. DNA of the CDR3: TGTGCCAGCAGTGAAGATAGTGGGGGACAGCCGTCCACACCCCTCCACTTT. Translating gives CASSEDSGGQPSTPLHF.

The rearrangement links TRBV6-5 to TRBJ1-1, with D perhaps TRBD1 (5 bases). Trimming took 0 bases from V and 1 from J, leaving 9 bases between them. This CDR3 has 15 amino acids. The germline V gene has CDR1 MNHEY and CDR2 SVGAGI. The CDR3 here is CASSYSDNQNTEAFF. In nucleotides, the CDR3 is TGTGCCAGCAGTTACTCGGACAACCAGAACACTGAAGCTTTCTTT.

This chain links TRBV5-1 with TRBJ1-5; 8 bases agree with TRBD1. V gave up 1 base and J gave up 6 bases; unmatched junction bases: 9. CDR1 is SGHRS, CDR2 YFSETQ, per germline. The CDR3 contains 16 residues. The CDR3 sequence: CASSLNGQGTGQPQHF. DNA of the CDR3: TGCGCCAGCAGCTTGAATGGACAGGGTACGGGTCAGCCCCAGCATTTT.

This sequence joins TRBV10-3 and TRBJ1-2, with D uncertain. From germline, CDR1 is ENHRY and CDR2 SYGVKD. The ends were cut back, 6 bases at V and 4 bases at J, with 15 bases in the middle. The CDR3 totals 14 residues. In DNA, the CDR3 is TGTGCCATCAGGGAAGGGAGTGCTAGCTATGGCTACACCTTC. Amino acids: CAIREGSASYGYTF.

The V call is TRBV5-1, the J call TRBJ2-2; D not certain. Trimming left V 2 bases short and J 5 bases short, with 7 bases between. This CDR3 is 13 amino acids long. CDR1 SGHRS and CDR2 YFSETQ come from the germline V gene. CDR3 residues: CASSLTVTGELFF. The CDR3 region has the DNA TGCGCCAGCAGCTTAACGGTAACCGGGGAGCTGTTTTTT.

This sequence joins TRBV6-4 and TRBJ1-6, with D possibly matching TRBD1 (5 bases). CDR1 MRHNA and CDR2 SNTAGT come from the germline V gene. The CDR3 is 15 residues long. V lost 3 bases and J lost 5, with 11 bases in between. CDR3 sequence reads: CASSDDSFNNSPLHF. The CDR3, as DNA: TGTGCCAGCAGTGATGACAGCTTCAATAATTCACCCCTCCACTTT.

This rearrangement joins TRBV2 to TRBJ2-7; 12 bases align to TRBD2. From germline, CDR1 is SNHLY and CDR2 FYNNEI. The V segment lost 5 bases and the J segment 1 base; nucleotides outside the gene matches: 6. The CDR3 consists of 16 residues. The CDR3, as DNA: TGTGCCAGCAGTTCCACCGGGACTAGCGGGTCCTACGAGCAGTACTTC. It codes for CASSSTGTSGSYEQYF.

This chain joins TRBV5-1 and TRBJ2-7; 8 bases agree with TRBD1. The CDR3 loop spans 15 amino acids. The junction had 8 bases not matched to a gene; V was cut back by 4 bases and J by 2 bases. Germline CDR1 reads SGHRS; CDR2 reads YFSETQ. CDR3 loop: CASSRGQDPTYEQYF. The CDR3 DNA sequence: TGCGCCAGCAGCAGGGGACAGGATCCAACCTACGAGCAGTACTTC.

The V gene is TRBV2, the J gene TRBJ2-1; 7 bases match TRBD1. V dropped 3 bases and J dropped 3; count of bases not matched to a gene: 5. CDR1 SNHLY and CDR2 FYNNEI come from the germline V gene. The CDR3 sequence is 15 residues long. The CDR3, as DNA: TGTGCCAGCAGTGAGGACAGGCCTTTCTACAATGAGCAGTTCTTC. As protein: CASSEDRPFYNEQFF.

The rearrangement links TRBV7-9 to TRBJ1-1, with D perhaps matching TRBD1 (5 bases). Trimming stripped 5 bases from V and 3 bases from J, with 10 bases between. The length of the CDR3 is 13 residues. Germline lookup yields CDR1 SEHNR and CDR2 FQNEAQ (reference sequence). DNA for the CDR3: TGTGCCAGCAGCAGAGCAGGGTACACTGAAGCTTTCTTT. Protein sequence: CASSRAGYTEAFF.